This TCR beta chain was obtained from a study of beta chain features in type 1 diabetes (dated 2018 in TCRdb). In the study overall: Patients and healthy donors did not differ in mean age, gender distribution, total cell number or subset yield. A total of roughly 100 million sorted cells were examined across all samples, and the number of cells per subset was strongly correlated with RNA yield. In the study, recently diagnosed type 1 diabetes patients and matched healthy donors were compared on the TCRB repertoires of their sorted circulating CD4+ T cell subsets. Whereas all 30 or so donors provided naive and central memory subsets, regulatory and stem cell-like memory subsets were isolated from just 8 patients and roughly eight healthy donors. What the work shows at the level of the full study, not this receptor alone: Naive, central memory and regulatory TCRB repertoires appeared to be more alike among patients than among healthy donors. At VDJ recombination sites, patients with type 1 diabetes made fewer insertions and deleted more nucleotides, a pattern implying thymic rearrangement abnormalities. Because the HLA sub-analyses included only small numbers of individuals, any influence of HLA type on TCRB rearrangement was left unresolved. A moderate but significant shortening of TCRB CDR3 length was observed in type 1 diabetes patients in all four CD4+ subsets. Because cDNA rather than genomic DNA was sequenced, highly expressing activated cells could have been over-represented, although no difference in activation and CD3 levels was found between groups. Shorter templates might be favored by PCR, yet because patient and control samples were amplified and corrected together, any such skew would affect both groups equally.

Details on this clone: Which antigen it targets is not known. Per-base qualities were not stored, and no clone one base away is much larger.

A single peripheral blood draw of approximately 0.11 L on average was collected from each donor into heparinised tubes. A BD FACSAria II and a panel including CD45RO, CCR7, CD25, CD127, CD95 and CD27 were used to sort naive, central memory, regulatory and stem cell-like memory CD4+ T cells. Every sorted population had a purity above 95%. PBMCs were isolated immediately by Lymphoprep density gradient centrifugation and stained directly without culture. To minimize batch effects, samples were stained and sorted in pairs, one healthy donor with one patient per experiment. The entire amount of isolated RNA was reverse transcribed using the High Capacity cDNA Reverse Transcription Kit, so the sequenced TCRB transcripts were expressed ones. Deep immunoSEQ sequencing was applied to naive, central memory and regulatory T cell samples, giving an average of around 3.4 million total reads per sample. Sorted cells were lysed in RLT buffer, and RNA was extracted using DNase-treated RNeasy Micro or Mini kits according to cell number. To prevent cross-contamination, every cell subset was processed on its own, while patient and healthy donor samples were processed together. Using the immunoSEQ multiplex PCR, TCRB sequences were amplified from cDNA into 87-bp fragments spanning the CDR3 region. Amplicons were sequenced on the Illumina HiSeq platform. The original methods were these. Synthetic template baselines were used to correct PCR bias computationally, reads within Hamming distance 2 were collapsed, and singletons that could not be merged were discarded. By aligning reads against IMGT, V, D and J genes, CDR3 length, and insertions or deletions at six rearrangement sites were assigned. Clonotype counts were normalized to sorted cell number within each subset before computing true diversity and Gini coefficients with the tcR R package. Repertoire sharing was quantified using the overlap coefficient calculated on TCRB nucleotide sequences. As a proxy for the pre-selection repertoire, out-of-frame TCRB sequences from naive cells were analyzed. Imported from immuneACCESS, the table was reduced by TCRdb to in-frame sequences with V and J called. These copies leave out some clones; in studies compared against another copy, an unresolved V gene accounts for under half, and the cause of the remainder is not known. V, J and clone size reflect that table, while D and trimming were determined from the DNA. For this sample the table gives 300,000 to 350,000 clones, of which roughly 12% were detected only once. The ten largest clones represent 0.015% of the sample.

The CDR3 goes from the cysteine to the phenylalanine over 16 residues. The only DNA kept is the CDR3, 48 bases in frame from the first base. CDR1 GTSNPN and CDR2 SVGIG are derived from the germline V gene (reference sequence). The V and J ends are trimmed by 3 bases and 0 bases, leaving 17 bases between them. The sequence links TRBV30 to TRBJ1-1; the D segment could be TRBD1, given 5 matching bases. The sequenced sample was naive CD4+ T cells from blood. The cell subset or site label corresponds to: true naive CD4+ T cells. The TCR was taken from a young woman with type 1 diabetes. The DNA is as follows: TGTGCCTGGAGCCCAGATAGGGCAGGGATGAACACTGAAGCTTTCTTT. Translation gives CAWSPDRAGMNTEAFF. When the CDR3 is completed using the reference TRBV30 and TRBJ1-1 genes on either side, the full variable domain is SQTIHQWPATLVQPVGSPLSLECTVEGTSNPNLYWYRQAAGRGLQLLFYSVGIGQISSEVPQNLSASRPQDRQFILSSKKLLLSDSGFYLCAWSPDRAGMNTEAFFGQGTRLTVV.